Listed below are T cell receptor beta chains from one sample, sequenced in a study of cytomegalovirus exposure and HLA in healthy donors. Sequencing was performed with immunoSEQ multiplex PCR; in TCRdb, only in-frame clones are kept and a portion is missing. The sample contains some 170,000 clones, 75% to 80% of which appear only once. Material for sequencing was PBMCs. All receptors derive from a man aged 40-49 years in good health and CMV-seropositive. The CDR3 runs from the conserved cysteine through the conserved F or W. A D gene is named only where the DNA matches it firmly. Expanded clones get a size class; other rows say once, few or many, or leave the size out.

clone size,J gene,D gene,V gene,CDR3 DNA,CDR3 protein
.,TRBJ1-1,.,TRBV29-1,TGCAGCGTCGATAGGGCAGGGGTTAACACTGAAGCTTTCTTT,CSVDRAGVNTEAFF
.,TRBJ1-1,.,TRBV7-3,TGTGCCAGCAGCTTACAACAGGGCACTGAAGCTTTCTTT,CASSLQQGTEAFF
few,TRBJ2-6,TRBD1,TRBV29-1,TGCAGCGTTGGGACAGGGGGAACTAACGTCCTGACTTTC,CSVGTGGTNVLTF
.,TRBJ2-7,.,TRBV9,TGTGCCAGCAGCCCCCGAGCTGGAGGGAACTACGAGCAGTACTTC,CASSPRAGGNYEQYF
.,TRBJ2-5,TRBD2,TRBV19,TGTGCCAGTAGTCCGGGGGGGGCTGCGGTCGAGACCCAGTACTTC,CASSPGGAAVETQYF
.,TRBJ2-1,TRBD2,TRBV9,TGTGCCAGCAGCCTGTATGGGACTAGCGGCTACAATGAGCAGTTCTTC,CASSLYGTSGYNEQFF
.,TRBJ1-1,TRBD1,TRBV5-1,TGCGCCAGCAGCTTGGGTGGGACAGTAAACACTGAAGCTTTCTTT,CASSLGGTVNTEAFF
.,TRBJ1-2,.,TRBV5-1,TGCGCCAGCAGCTTACAACAGGGAAACTATGGCTACACCTTC,CASSLQQGNYGYTF
.,TRBJ1-1,.,TRBV5-1,TGCGCCAGCACTAGAACGGAGGTGAACACTGAAGCTTTCTTT,CASTRTEVNTEAFF
few,TRBJ1-2,TRBD1,TRBV27,TGTGCCAGCAGTTTCACAGGGGGGGCTAACTATGGCTACACCTTC,CASSFTGGANYGYTF
.,TRBJ2-7,.,TRBV11-2,TGTGCCAGCAGCTTAGCTGGGGCCGCGTCCGAGCAGTACTTC,CASSLAGAASEQYF
.,TRBJ1-4,.,TRBV19,TGTGCCAGTAGTATATCCCCCAACACAGGGTTTGAAAAACTGTTTTTT,CASSISPNTGFEKLFF
.,TRBJ2-5,.,TRBV2,TGTGCCAGCAGTGAACCGGAGACCCAGTACTTC,CASSEPETQYF
.,TRBJ2-7,TRBD2,TRBV7-3,TGTGCCAGCAGCTTCCCGGGACTAGCAGTTTCCTACGAGCAGTACTTC,CASSFPGLAVSYEQYF
.,TRBJ1-6,.,TRBV9,TGTGCCAGCAGCGTAGCGGACATTAATTCACCCCTCCACTTT,CASSVADINSPLHF
.,TRBJ2-7,TRBD2,TRBV5-1,TGCGCCAGCAGCTTGGCGTTAGCGGGAGTAAATGAGCAGTACTTC,CASSLALAGVNEQYF
.,TRBJ2-1,.,TRBV19,TGTGCCAGTAGAAGAACAGGGCAAACCTACAATGAGCAGTTCTTC,CASRRTGQTYNEQFF
few,TRBJ2-5,TRBD1,TRBV12-5,TGTGCTAGTGGTCACTCGGACAGGGCCGAGACCCAGTACTTC,CASGHSDRAETQYF
few,TRBJ1-4,.,TRBV28,TGTGCCAGCAGTTTCGGGGGGGAAAAACTGTTTTTT,CASSFGGEKLFF
.,TRBJ1-5,.,TRBV11-2,TGTGCCAGCAGCAACGCGGGACAGCCCCAGCATTTT,CASSNAGQPQHF
.,TRBJ1-1,.,TRBV19,TGTGCCAGTAGTATAGAGCGGAACACTGAAGCTTTCTTT,CASSIERNTEAFF
.,TRBJ1-1,.,TRBV18,TGTGCCAGCTCTTCTCAGGGGCAGAACACTGAAGCTTTCTTT,CASSSQGQNTEAFF
.,TRBJ2-1,.,TRBV2,TGTGCCAGCCAAGTGGGGGCTACTGAGCAGTTCTTC,CASQVGATEQFF
.,TRBJ1-1,.,TRBV4-1,TGCGCCAGCAGCCAAGATTCAGGAGACAGGCCACTGAAAGCTTTCTTT,CASSQDSGDRPLKAFF
.,TRBJ2-7,TRBD2,TRBV6-5,TGTGCCAGCAGTTACTCGAAGCTAGCGGAGTCCTACGAGCAGTACTTC,CASSYSKLAESYEQYF
.,TRBJ1-5,.,TRBV30,TGTGCCTGGAGTACCGGTAGCAATCAGCCCCAGCATTTT,CAWSTGSNQPQHF
.,TRBJ1-1,.,TRBV30,TGTGCCTGGAAGGGAGGGCCTGCTGAAGCTTTCTTT,CAWKGGPAEAFF
.,TRBJ2-5,TRBD2,TRBV18,TGTGCCAGCTCACCTGAGACTAGCGGGAGTTCTTGGGAGACCCAGTACTTC,CASSPETSGSSWETQYF
.,TRBJ2-7,TRBD1,TRBV6-1,TGTGCCAGCACTCTAGAGGGGACAGACTCCTACGAGCAGTACTTC,CASTLEGTDSYEQYF
once,TRBJ2-4,.,TRBV6-1,TGTGCCAGTACCCAGGTCAAAAACATTCAGTACTTC,CASTQVKNIQYF
.,TRBJ2-5,TRBD2,TRBV10-1,TGCGCCAGCAGTGAGAATAGCGGGAGTGGTAGAGAGACCCAGTACTTC,CASSENSGSGRETQYF
once,TRBJ2-2,.,TRBV4-2,TGTGCCAGCAGCCAAGATTCATCCGGGGAGCTGTTTTTT,CASSQDSSGELFF
.,TRBJ1-2,.,TRBV6-6,TGTGCCAGCAGTTACTCCCACAGAAACTATGGCTACACCTTC,CASSYSHRNYGYTF
.,TRBJ2-3,.,TRBV29-1,TGCAGCGTTGCAAAAGCGGTCGAAGATACGCAGTATTTT,CSVAKAVEDTQYF
.,TRBJ2-5,.,TRBV7-9,TGTGCCAGCAGCTTAGCGGGAGGTGGCGAGACCCAGTACTTC,CASSLAGGGETQYF